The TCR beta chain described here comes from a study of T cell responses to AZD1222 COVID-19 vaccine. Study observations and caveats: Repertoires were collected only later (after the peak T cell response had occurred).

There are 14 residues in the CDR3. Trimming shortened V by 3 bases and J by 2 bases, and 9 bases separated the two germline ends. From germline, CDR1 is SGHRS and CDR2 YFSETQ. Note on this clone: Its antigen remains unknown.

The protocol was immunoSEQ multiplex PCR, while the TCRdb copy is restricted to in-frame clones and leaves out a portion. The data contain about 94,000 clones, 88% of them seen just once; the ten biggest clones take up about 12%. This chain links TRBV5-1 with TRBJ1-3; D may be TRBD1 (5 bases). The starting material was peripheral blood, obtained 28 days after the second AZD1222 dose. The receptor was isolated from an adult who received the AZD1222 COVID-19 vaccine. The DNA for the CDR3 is TGCGCCAGCAGCTCGTCGGGGGCTGGAAACACCATATATTTT. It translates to CASSSSGAGNTIYF.